Shown below are 10 T cell receptor beta chains from a single sample sequenced in a study of blood T cell repertoires in COVID-19. Assay: immunoSEQ multiplex PCR; the TCRdb copy retains only in-frame clones and omits some. In the table there are tens of thousands of clones, about nine tenths of which are singletons. Sequenced sample: peripheral blood. Receptors were obtained from a woman in her 30s in a cohort sampled during active COVID-19.

The J gene is TRBJ2-7, the V gene TRBV6-5; perhaps TRBD2 as D (5 bases). Germline V gene lookup returns CDR1 MNHEY and CDR2 SVGAGI. The CDR3 is 14 amino acids. The V and J ends lost 6 bases and 3 bases respectively, with 15 bases between them. CDR3 bases: TGTGCCAGCAGCCCCCGGGGATCGGGCTACGAGCAGTACTTC. This encodes CASSPRGSGYEQYF.

This chain links TRBV28 with TRBJ2-7; tentatively, D is TRBD1 (6 bases). V gave up 5 bases and J gave up 2 bases, with 22 bases separating them. CDR3 length equals 17 residues. Germline V CDR1 and CDR2: MDHEN, SYDVKM. The CDR3 reads CASSAPVRSGAPYEQYF. CDR3 DNA sequence: TGTGCCAGCAGTGCCCCCGTTCGGTCAGGGGCCCCCTACGAGCAGTACTTC.

The chain couples TRBV7-9 to TRBJ1-2; the D is unclear. Per the germline V gene, CDR1 is SEHNR and CDR2 is FQNEAQ (reference sequence). Trimming took off 3 bases at V and 6 bases at J, with 8 bases between the two ends. This CDR3 is built from 12 residues. In DNA form, the CDR3 reads TGTGCCAGCAGCTTCCTGCAGGATGGCTACACCTTC. Its protein product is CASSFLQDGYTF.

The chain has TRBV5-4 and TRBJ1-6; 9 bases line up with TRBD1. With V trimmed by 4 bases and J by 8 bases, 13 bases remained unmatched. The CDR3 is 17 residues long. Germline lookup yields CDR1 SGHNT and CDR2 YYREEE (reference sequence). The CDR3 spells CASSLQGLTGGYSPLHF. CDR3 DNA sequence: TGTGCCAGCAGCCTGCAGGGCCTCACAGGGGGCTATTCACCCCTCCACTTT.

The rearrangement links TRBV19 to TRBJ2-1; a weak D match, TRBD2 (5 bases). The V gene lost 8 bases and the J gene lost 11 bases, with 28 bases spanning the gap. This CDR3 region has 16 residues. Germline V gene lookup returns CDR1 LNHDA and CDR2 SQIVND (reference sequence). CDR3: CASRHTSGRGTRKQFF. The DNA of the CDR3 is TGTGCCAGTCGACATACCAGCGGTAGAGGAACAAGGAAGCAGTTCTTC.

The rearrangement joins TRBV19 to TRBJ2-5, with 11 bases identical to TRBD2. This CDR3 is built from 17 residues. Per germline, CDR1 LNHDA and CDR2 SQIVND (reference sequence). V shed 5 bases and J 4 bases; nucleotides not matched to a gene: 12. The DNA of the CDR3 is TGTGCCAGTAGTCCTTCCCTGACTAGCGGGAAGGTAGAGACCCAGTACTTC. Residues: CASSPSLTSGKVETQYF.

This rearrangement joins TRBV6-1 to TRBJ2-7, with D perhaps TRBD2 (5 bases). This CDR3 spans 14 amino acids. V lost 3 bases and J lost 6, with 15 bases in between. In germline, CDR1 is MNHNS, CDR2 SASEGT. The CDR3 DNA follows: TGTGCCAGCAGTGAGAGGGTACCAGTGGGCGAGCAGTACTTC. Translating gives CASSERVPVGEQYF.

By share, this clone counts as medium-sized. The rearrangement uses TRBV5-1 and TRBJ2-7; weak D call: TRBD2 (5 bases). This CDR3 region has 14 residues. The V gene lost 0 bases and the J gene lost 3 bases, with 10 bases spanning the gap. Per the germline V gene, CDR1 is SGHRS and CDR2 is YFSETQ. The CDR3, as DNA: TGCGCCAGCAGCTTGGGAGCCGGAGGCTACGAGCAGTACTTC. It encodes CASSLGAGGYEQYF.

The V gene is TRBV11-2, the J gene TRBJ2-1, with 7 bases matching TRBD2. This CDR3 is built from 15 residues. With 7 bases clipped from V and 0 bases from J, the junction kept 6 bases outside the gene matches. Germline-derived CDR1 and CDR2 are SGHAT and FQNNGV. The CDR3 spells CASTLGGSSYNEQFF. For the CDR3, the DNA is TGTGCCAGCACCCTCGGCGGGAGCTCCTACAATGAGCAGTTCTTC.

This clone has just one count. V is TRBV30 and J is TRBJ2-7; 9 bases align to TRBD1. Germline V gene sequence: CDR1 GTSNPN, CDR2 SVGIG (reference sequence). V gave up 5 bases and J gave up 6 bases; unmatched junction bases: 17. There are 16 residues in the CDR3. As DNA, the CDR3 is TGTGCCTGGGCCCCCTCGACAGGGGGAATGGTTTCCGAGCAGTACTTC. Its translation: CAWAPSTGGMVSEQYF.